This TCR beta chain was recovered during a study of T cells after yellow fever vaccination. Via MiXCR, TCRdb re-called the 5' RACE reads, giving one row per CDR3 protein. Among around 310,000 distinct CDR3 sequences listed, approximately 4.3% were seen once. This CDR3 contains 14 residues. V gave up 4 bases and J gave up 1 base; unmatched junction bases: 2. The V gene's germline CDR1 is SGHNT and CDR2 YYREEE (reference sequence). This clonotype was counted between two and nine times. V and J are TRBV5-4 and TRBJ2-5; TRBD2 matches 9 bases. Here the sequenced sample was PBMCs, taken 15 days after the yellow fever booster vaccination. This receptor was obtained from a man aged 18 to 29 who received the YFV17D yellow fever vaccine. The CDR3 loop reads CASSRLAVQETQYF. The CDR3 DNA reads as TGTGCCAGCAGCAGACTAGCGGTCCAAGAGACCCAGTACTTC.